This T cell receptor beta chain was documented in a study of T cells after yellow fever vaccination. Study summary: Those fractions that held only low numbers of cells were prepared using the SMART-Seq v4 Ultra Low Input RNA kit.

5'RACE template switching added a universal primer site and UMIs to TCR cDNA. In TCRdb, the 5' RACE reads were re-called with MiXCR into one record per CDR3 protein. This sample has 400,000 to 450,000 distinct CDR3 sequences, with over 15% found just once. Study observations and caveats: In post-booster samples, most primary-vaccination clones reappeared (approximately 95% CD4, 70% to 90% CD8). High-abundance clonotypes from the bulk population could contaminate FACS-sorted repertoires.

Germline loops: CDR1 LNHNV, CDR2 YYDKDF (reference sequence). The CDR3 length is 13 residues. Trimming shortened V by 0 bases and J by 7 bases, and 9 bases separated the two germline ends. This clonotype was seen only a few times. Its specificity is unknown. The sequenced sample was PBMCs, obtained before the yellow fever booster vaccination. J is TRBJ1-1 and V is TRBV15, with D unclear. The TCR sequence derives from a young man who received the YFV17D yellow fever vaccine. The CDR3 nucleotides are TGTGCCACCAGCAGAGAAGACACCAGTGAAGCTTTCTTT. Translated: CATSREDTSEAFF.